These 23 T cell receptor beta chains were sequenced from one sample in a study of cytomegalovirus exposure and HLA in healthy donors (dated by TCRdb to 2016 to 2017). The method was the immunoSEQ multiplex PCR assay. For the multiplex PCR, a mixture combining 60 forward primers for TCR Vbeta segments and 13 reverse primers for TCR Jbeta segments was used. Held by TCRdb, this immuneACCESS table contains in-frame sequences only and omits some clones. Under half of the omission traces to an unresolved V gene where checked; the cause of the rest is unknown. This sample lists about 160,000 clones; roughly 80% were detected once. Together, the top ten hold 4.3% of the sample. What was sequenced was PBMCs. These receptors all stem from a man in his forties in good health and CMV-seronegative.

A word on this clone: Additional DNA sequences in this sample encode the identical CDR3. The chain has TRBV28 and TRBJ1-1; D uncertain. This CDR3 spans 14 amino acids. V lost 2 bases to trimming and J lost 1 base, with 8 bases between them. In germline, CDR1 is MDHEN, CDR2 SYDVKM. In nucleotides, the CDR3 is TGTGCCAGCAGTTTAGGGCAGAAGAACACTGAAGCTTTCTTT. Translating it yields CASSLGQKNTEAFF.

The rearrangement uses TRBV19 and TRBJ2-3, with 9 bases lining up with TRBD2. The CDR3 extends over 16 amino acids. In germline, CDR1 is LNHDA, CDR2 SQIVND (reference sequence). V trimming: 5 bases; J trimming: 1 base; junction bases outside the gene matches: 7. CDR3 in amino acids: CASSPKRGEGTDTQYF. DNA for the CDR3: TGTGCCAGTAGTCCCAAGCGGGGGGAAGGCACAGATACGCAGTATTTT. The whole variable domain, remainder taken from reference TRBV19 and TRBJ2-3, is DGGITQSPKYLFRKEGQNVTLSCEQNLNHDAMYWYRQDPGQGLRLIYYSQIVNDFQKGDIAEGYSVSREKKESFPLTVTSAQKNPTAFYLCASSPKRGEGTDTQYFGPGTRLTVL.

The chain joins TRBV5-1 to TRBJ2-5, with D tentatively TRBD1 (6 bases). The length of the CDR3 is 16 residues. Germline CDR1 and CDR2: SGHRS and YFSETQ. V lost 3 bases and J 1 base, leaving 16 bases between the germline ends. The CDR3, as DNA: TGCGCCAGCAGCTGGGTGGGGGCAGGTCCCCAAGAGACCCAGTACTTC. Amino acid sequence: CASSWVGAGPQETQYF.

The chain joins TRBV7-2 to TRBJ1-6; tentatively, D is TRBD1 (5 bases). Trimming pared 1 base from V and 3 bases from J, leaving 13 bases between. CDR3 length: 17 amino acids. Germline V CDR1 and CDR2: SGHTA, FQGNSA. The chain's CDR3 is CASSLGGLRGYNSPLHF. In DNA, the CDR3 is TGTGCCAGCAGCTTAGGTGGGCTTAGGGGCTATAATTCACCCCTCCACTTT.

The rearrangement uses TRBV7-2 and TRBJ1-5, with 7 bases lining up with TRBD1. The germline V gene has CDR1 SGHTA and CDR2 FQGNSA. With 1 base clipped from V and 6 bases from J, the junction kept 3 bases outside the gene matches. This CDR3 spans 14 amino acids. The CDR3 nucleotides are TGTGCCAGCAGCTTAGGCGGACAGGCTCAGCCCCAGCATTTT. This sequence encodes CASSLGGQAQPQHF.

The chain is built from TRBV9 and TRBJ2-5; 8 bases are shared with TRBD2. V shed 3 bases, J shed 5 bases, and the junction held 12 bases outside the gene matches. In germline, CDR1 is SGDLS, CDR2 YYNGEE. This CDR3 comprises 16 residues. The CDR3 sequence: CASSAAARGGLETQYF. CDR3 in DNA: TGTGCCAGCAGCGCCGCCGCACGGGGGGGGCTGGAGACCCAGTACTTC.

This chain connects TRBV6-1 to TRBJ2-1, with D perhaps TRBD2 (5 bases). V was pared by 7 bases and J by 3 bases, with 7 bases between. The length of the CDR3 is 12 residues. Germline V gene data show CDR1 as MNHNS and CDR2 as SASEGT. The chain's CDR3 is CASTAGYNEQFF. The DNA for the CDR3 is TGTGCCAGCACCGCGGGCTACAATGAGCAGTTCTTC.

The chain is built from TRBV2 and TRBJ2-5, with TRBD2 identical over 15 bases. Germline V lookup: CDR1 SNHLY, CDR2 FYNNEI. With 6 bases clipped from V and 5 bases from J, the junction kept 13 bases outside the gene matches. The CDR3 is 18 residues long. The CDR3 nucleotides read TGTGCCAGCAGCGTGGGACTAGCGGGGGGCCCGGGAGGGGAGACCCAGTACTTC. This codes for CASSVGLAGGPGGETQYF.

V is TRBV6-5 and J is TRBJ2-2, with D possibly matching TRBD1 (5 bases). From germline, CDR1 is MNHEY and CDR2 SVGAGI. Trimming cost V 0 bases and J 7 bases, with 9 bases left between them. This CDR3 is built from 14 residues. Written as DNA, the CDR3 is TGTGCCAGCAGTTACTCGAAGGGGCTCGGGGAGCTGTTTTTT. This encodes CASSYSKGLGELFF.

This sequence joins TRBV2 and TRBJ2-3; D gene unclear. Trimming pared 8 bases from V and 6 bases from J, leaving 9 bases between. This CDR3 contains 11 residues. Germline CDR1 is SNHLY and CDR2 is FYNNEI. The CDR3 DNA reads as TGTGCCAGCGGCTCCTGGGATACGCAGTATTTT. Translation: CASGSWDTQYF. Supplemented by reference TRBV2 and TRBJ2-3, the full variable domain reads EPEVTQTPSHQVTQMGQEVILRCVPISNHLYFYWYRQILGQKVEFLVSFYNNEISEKSEIFDDQFSVERPDGSNFTLKIRSTKLEDSAMYFCASGSWDTQYFGPGTRLTVL.

This chain connects TRBV14 to TRBJ1-2, with a weak D call TRBD1 (5 bases). Germline CDR1 and CDR2: SGHDN and FVKESK. The CDR3 covers 16 residues. Between the trimmed V and J ends, which lost 5 bases and 6 bases, there was a span of 22 bases. In DNA form, the CDR3 reads TGTGCCAGCAGCGCAAGGGACCGAGTTGCGGGGGATGGCTACACCTTC. This encodes CASSARDRVAGDGYTF.

The chain couples TRBV4-2 to TRBJ2-3, with D possibly TRBD2 on 5 matching bases. CDR3 length equals 14 residues. Trimming took off 1 base at V and 3 bases at J, with 8 bases between the two ends. Germline-derived CDR1 and CDR2 are LGHNA and YNFKEQ. In DNA, the CDR3 is TGTGCCAGCAGCCAAGGACTACCAACAGATACGCAGTATTTT. This encodes CASSQGLPTDTQYF.

A few counts support this clone. The genes are TRBV7-9 and TRBJ1-5, with D possibly TRBD1 on 5 matching bases. CDR1 SEHNR and CDR2 FQNEAQ come from the germline V gene (reference sequence). The CDR3 length is 13 residues. The germline V and J ends were trimmed by 2 bases and 5 bases, with 7 bases remaining between them. The CDR3 is CASSLTGDQPQHF. CDR3 nucleotides: TGTGCCAGCAGCTTAACAGGAGATCAGCCCCAGCATTTT.

The V call is TRBV29-1, the J call TRBJ2-5, with 11 bases that match TRBD1. Germline trimming cut 7 bases from V and 1 base from J; bases unmatched to any gene: 5. The CDR3 runs 14 residues. Germline V gene data show CDR1 as SQVTM and CDR2 as ANQGSEA. The CDR3 sequence is CSARGTGGQETQYF. CDR3 coding DNA: TGCAGCGCGAGGGGGACAGGGGGCCAAGAGACCCAGTACTTC.

The genes are TRBV5-4 and TRBJ2-7, with a tentative D call TRBD2 (5 bases). The germline V gene has CDR1 SGHNT and CDR2 YYREEE (reference sequence). This CDR3 region has 14 residues. Between the trimmed V and J ends, which lost 4 bases and 4 bases, there was a span of 15 bases. CDR3: CASSEGDGIYEQYF. The DNA for the CDR3 is TGTGCCAGCAGCGAGGGTGATGGGATTTACGAGCAGTACTTC.

This clone was counted a few times. The V call is TRBV25-1, the J call TRBJ2-7; 9 positions match TRBD1. CDR1 is MGHDK and CDR2 is SYGVNS in the germline V gene. The CDR3 is 15 amino acids. J lost 5 bases, V lost 4 bases, and 9 bases had no gene match. In DNA form, the CDR3 reads TGTGCCAGCAGTGGGAGGGACAGGGTAAGGGACGAGCAGTACTTC. Translated: CASSGRDRVRDEQYF.

The chain uses TRBV7-9 and TRBJ1-1, with 7 bases matching TRBD1. The CDR3 consists of 14 residues. Germline loops: CDR1 SEHNR, CDR2 FQNEAQ (reference sequence). Losses at the gene ends were 5 bases for V and 7 bases for J; bases not matched to a gene: 10. The CDR3 spells CASSPTGQELEAFF. CDR3 sequence (DNA): TGTGCCAGCAGCCCGACAGGACAGGAGCTTGAAGCTTTCTTT.

The genes are TRBV6-1 and TRBJ1-1; D unresolved. The length of the CDR3 is 13 residues. Germline CDR1 is MNHNS and CDR2 is SASEGT. V was trimmed by 2 bases and J by 8 bases, leaving 12 bases between them. Here the CDR3 DNA reads TGTGCCAGCAGTGAAAGGGAGTGGTGGGAAGCTTTCTTT. It is translated as CASSEREWWEAFF.

This clone turned up a few times. The chain uses TRBV30 and TRBJ2-5; D is perhaps TRBD1 (6 bases). Trimming removed 0 bases at V and 9 bases at J, with 11 bases between. This CDR3 has 12 amino acids. Looked up from germline, CDR1 is GTSNPN and CDR2 is SVGIG (reference sequence). The CDR3 is CAWSVQGMAQYF. The CDR3 DNA is TGTGCCTGGAGTGTACAGGGTATGGCCCAGTACTTC.

The CDR3, as DNA: TGTGCCAGCAGTTTCCTAGCGGGGGAGGGCACCGGGGAGCTGTTTTTT. Translated, it gives CASSFLAGEGTGELFF. This chain connects TRBV6-6 to TRBJ2-2; 10 bases are a match to TRBD2. Germline trimming cut 4 bases from V and 4 bases from J; bases unmatched to any gene: 6. CDR3 length: 16 amino acids. Looked up from germline, CDR1 is MNHNY and CDR2 is SVGAGI (reference sequence).

This chain uses TRBV12-5 with TRBJ2-7; TRBD1 aligns across 7 bases. V shed 6 bases, J shed 3 bases, and the junction held 5 bases outside the gene matches. The CDR3 is made up of 13 amino acids. Looked up from germline, CDR1 is LGHNT and CDR2 is FRNRAP. Written as DNA, the CDR3 is TGTGCTAGTGGCATAGACAGGGACTACGAGCAGTACTTC. This translates into CASGIDRDYEQYF.

The V and J genes are TRBV27 and TRBJ1-1; 9 bases agree with TRBD1. There are 14 residues in the CDR3. The trim removed 4 bases at V and 4 bases at J, leaving 4 bases unmatched. CDR1 is MNHEY, CDR2 SMNVEV, per germline (reference sequence). The chain's CDR3 is CASSSGQGATEAFF. CDR3 sequence (DNA): TGTGCCAGCAGTTCGGGACAGGGAGCCACTGAAGCTTTCTTT.

The V and J genes are TRBV4-3 and TRBJ1-5; 8 bases align to TRBD1. This CDR3 comprises 15 residues. V was pared by 2 bases and J by 7 bases, with 7 bases of the junction left unmatched. From germline, CDR1 is LGHNA and CDR2 YSLEER. The CDR3 DNA follows: TGCGCCAGCAGCCAATACTCAGGGGGCGACCAGCCCCAGCATTTT. Translating it yields CASSQYSGGDQPQHF.